The present T cell receptor (beta chain) was sequenced within a study of blood T cell repertoires in COVID-19. At the level of the study: Sites across the United States, Italy and Spain contributed samples from acute and convalescent COVID-19. T cells, B-cell-depleted T cells, or PBMCs provided the cDNA or gDNA that served as material.

The CDR3 sequence is 14 residues long. Germline CDR1 is ENHRY and CDR2 is SYGVKD. Trimming took off 0 bases at V and 7 bases at J, with 12 bases between the two ends. Clinical histories supplied by participants themselves formed the basis of cohort assignment. Per the authors' pipeline: For nucleated cells, counts were estimated from reference gene primer amplification. Using immunoSEQ multiplex PCR, the repertoire was profiled, and TCRdb retains in-frame clones only, with some absent. V, J and clone size derive from that table, while D and trimming were established from the DNA sequence. Among under 250,000 clones, approximately 89% were seen once, and the ten largest hold about 3.4%.

What was sequenced was PBMCs or T cells enriched from blood (not recorded which). The rearrangement uses TRBV10-3 and TRBJ1-2; a possible D gene is TRBD1 (6 bases). The sequence derives from a woman in her 40s who had been exposed to COVID-19. The CDR3 sequence: CAISESDRPLGYTF. DNA for the CDR3: TGTGCCATCAGTGAGTCTGACAGGCCCCTTGGCTACACCTTC.